The 24 T cell receptor beta chains below were found in one sample sequenced in a study of neurological immune-mediated disorders (dated by TCRdb to about 2019). Receptors were amplified or captured by 5' RACE. The instrument was an Illumina HiSeq 2500. The raw public data were reprocessed by TCRdb itself: fastp quality trimming at Q25, MiXCR clonotype calling, in-frame beta chains only. Rows matching on CDR3 protein sequence are summarized as one entry with the most common DNA and genes. Here the sample has tens of thousands of distinct CDR3 sequences; roughly 2.5% occur a single time. The ten biggest clones cover approximately 2.2% of the sample. Sequencing was carried out using PBMCs. The source of these receptors is a man aged 45 to 65 with multiple sclerosis.

This clonotype was observed at least ten times. CDR3: CASNTGAYNEQFF. In nucleotides, the CDR3 is TGTGCCAGCAATACAGGGGCCTACAATGAGCAGTTCTTC. This chain uses TRBV9 with TRBJ2-1; 7 bases line up with TRBD1. The CDR3 extends over 13 amino acids. Germline CDR1 and CDR2: SGDLS and YYNGEE. V lost 6 bases, J lost 2 bases, and 2 bases stayed unmatched. Variable domain in full (rest from reference TRBV9 and TRBJ2-1): DSGVTQTPKHLITATGQRVTLRCSPRSGDLSVYWYQQSLDQGLQFLIQYYNGEERAKGNILERFSAQQFPDLHSELNLSSLELGDSALYFCASNTGAYNEQFFGPGTRLTVL.

This clonotype appeared many times. This chain links TRBV5-6 with TRBJ1-2, with a possible D match to TRBD1 (6 bases). Per the germline V gene, CDR1 is SGHDT and CDR2 is YYEEEE. The CDR3 loop spans 13 amino acids. The V gene lost 6 bases and the J gene lost 5 bases, with 14 bases spanning the gap. CDR3 DNA sequence: TGTGCCAGCACCATGGGGGGCCCTTATGGCTACACCTTC. Its translation: CASTMGGPYGYTF.

This clonotype was observed many times. J is TRBJ2-3 and V is TRBV11-3; possibly TRBD2 for D (6 bases). This CDR3 has 14 amino acids. The V gene's germline CDR1 is SGHNT and CDR2 YENEEA. Deletions cut 5 bases from V and 2 bases from J, with 11 bases between. The CDR3 region has the DNA TGTGCCAGCAGCCCGGACTACTACACAGATACGCAGTATTTT. Its translation is CASSPDYYTDTQYF.

To note about this clonotype: This may stem from a read error, because a much larger clone lies one nucleotide away. This sequence joins TRBV2 and TRBJ2-2; D is uncertain. Per germline, CDR1 SNHLY and CDR2 FYNNEI. V lost 1 base to trimming and J lost 5 bases, with 11 bases between them. This CDR3 contains 15 residues. Here the CDR3 DNA reads TGTGCCAGCAGTGAAGTTGGGAAGCTAACCGGGGAGCTGTTTTTT. It specifies CASSEVGKLTGELFF.

This clonotype was seen repeatedly, ten times or more. V usage is TRBV7-9 and J usage is TRBJ2-7; 9 nucleotides match TRBD2. J gave up 7 bases and V 5 bases, and 9 bases lay outside the gene matches. Per germline, CDR1 SEHNR and CDR2 FQNEAQ (reference sequence). The CDR3 sequence is 14 residues long. CDR3 nucleotide sequence: TGTGCCAGCAGCCCTGCGGGAGGGCGGTTGGAGCAGTACTTC. Its translation is CASSPAGGRLEQYF.

This clonotype was detected ten times or more. The chain is built from TRBV28 and TRBJ2-2, with 11 bases fitting TRBD1. From germline, CDR1 is MDHEN and CDR2 SYDVKM. The CDR3 totals 16 residues. The ends lost 6 bases at V and 6 bases at J; junction bases unmatched: 9. The CDR3 DNA reads as TGTGCCAGCAGCAACGGACAGGGGGCGCTTCCCGGGGAGCTGTTTTTT. It encodes CASSNGQGALPGELFF.

This clonotype appeared many times. The chain joins TRBV5-1 to TRBJ2-1; D could derive from TRBD1 or TRBD2 (5 bases each). The V gene lost 4 bases and the J gene lost 8 bases, with 19 bases spanning the gap. The CDR3 totals 15 residues. Germline assignment: CDR1 SGHRS and CDR2 YFSETQ. The CDR3 DNA sequence: TGCGCCAGCAGCAGCCCACTAGGGATAGGGGATGAGCAGTTCTTC. It yields the protein CASSSPLGIGDEQFF.

The sample holds many counts of this clonotype. The chain uses TRBV12-3 or TRBV12-4 and TRBJ2-4, with D tentatively TRBD1 (5 bases). The length of the CDR3 is 16 residues. Trimming left V 3 bases short and J 0 bases short, with 12 bases between. The CDR3 nucleotides are TGTGCCAGCAGTTTGTGGGGCGCAGGAGCCAAAAACATTCAGTACTTC. This translates into CASSLWGAGAKNIQYF.

This clonotype occurred many times. The chain has TRBV28 and TRBJ2-7; no firm D call. Germline V gene data show CDR1 as MDHEN and CDR2 as SYDVKM. Deletions cut 3 bases from V and 0 bases from J, with 3 bases between. The CDR3 is 12 amino acids. The CDR3 DNA sequence: TGTGCCAGCAGTTTTTCCTCCTACGAGCAGTACTTC. Its protein is CASSFSSYEQYF.

This clonotype was seen repeatedly, ten times or more. The chain couples TRBV7-6 to TRBJ1-1; D call uncertain. Looked up from germline, CDR1 is SGHVS and CDR2 is FNYEAQ. V gave up 2 bases and J gave up 1 base, with 8 bases separating them. The CDR3 totals 14 residues. CDR3 in DNA: TGTGCCAGCAGCTTAACTCGGGAGAACACTGAAGCTTTCTTT. Protein sequence: CASSLTRENTEAFF.

This clonotype was detected ten times or more. The chain carries TRBV4-2 and TRBJ2-5; possible D gene TRBD1, 6 bases. Germline assignment: CDR1 LGHNA and CDR2 YNFKEQ. V dropped 4 bases and J dropped 3 bases, with 12 bases sitting between them. This CDR3 region has 14 residues. The CDR3 DNA is TGTGCCAGCAGCCGGAAACAGGGAGAAGAGACCCAGTACTTC. It is translated as CASSRKQGEETQYF.

Ten or more counts support this clonotype. The chain employs TRBV5-6 and TRBJ1-6; 7 bases are shared with TRBD1. V was clipped by 6 bases and J by 6 bases; unmatched bases: 6. Per germline, CDR1 SGHDT and CDR2 YYEEEE. CDR3 length: 14 residues. CDR3 bases: TGTGCCAGCACCGGGACAGCGCTTAATTCACCCCTCCACTTT. Its protein product is CASTGTALNSPLHF.

The chain employs TRBV27 and TRBJ2-2; D ambiguous. Germline V gives CDR1 MNHEY, CDR2 SMNVEV (reference sequence). Trimming cost V 6 bases and J 1 base, with 6 bases left between them. This CDR3 spans 13 amino acids. The CDR3 protein is CASRFRNTGELFF. The CDR3 nucleotides are TGTGCCAGCAGATTCCGGAACACCGGGGAGCTGTTTTTT.

The table lists this clonotype with many counts. This rearrangement joins TRBV7-2 to TRBJ2-5; the D gene is possibly TRBD1 (5 bases). The CDR3 consists of 14 residues. Germline values: CDR1 SGHTA, CDR2 FQGNSA. V gave up 0 bases and J gave up 5 bases, with 10 bases separating them. The CDR3 DNA is TGTGCCAGCAGCTTAGCGGGGCGTGGGGAGACCCAGTACTTC. Its translation: CASSLAGRGETQYF.

This clonotype was seen many times. V is TRBV4-2 and J is TRBJ2-2; no firm D call. This CDR3 has 12 residues. Trimming shortened V by 0 bases and J by 7 bases, and 3 bases separated the two germline ends. Germline CDR1 LGHNA, CDR2 YNFKEQ. CDR3 amino acids: CASSQEIGELFF. As DNA, the CDR3 is TGTGCCAGCAGCCAAGAGATCGGGGAGCTGTTTTTT.

This clonotype was detected many times. This chain connects TRBV10-2 to TRBJ2-1; D may be TRBD2 (5 bases). Germline values: CDR1 WSHSY, CDR2 SAAADI. The CDR3 length is 11 residues. The V end was cut by 2 bases, the J end by 9 bases, with 5 bases between. The DNA of the CDR3 is TGCGCCAGCAGTGAGGGAGGTGAGCAGTTCTTC. Residues: CASSEGGEQFF.

This clonotype was seen at least ten times. CDR3 bases: TGTGCCAGCAGTCGCGGACAGGCGAATCAGCCCCAGCATTTT. Translated: CASSRGQANQPQHF. The gene calls are TRBV5-6 and TRBJ1-5; TRBD1 matches 7 bases. The CDR3 contains 14 residues. Trimming removed 5 bases from V and 4 bases from J; junction bases left unmatched: 6. Germline CDR1 reads SGHDT; CDR2 reads YYEEEE.

The table lists this clonotype with many counts. The V call is TRBV6-2 or TRBV6-3, the J call TRBJ2-1; unclear D gene. CDR1 is MNHEY, CDR2 SVGEGT, per germline. This CDR3 is 14 amino acids long. V was shortened by 7 bases and J by 3 bases, with 13 bases between the two germline ends. The CDR3 is CASTGPTRYNEQFF. The CDR3 DNA reads as TGTGCCAGCACTGGGCCCACTCGCTACAATGAGCAGTTCTTC.

This clonotype was observed at least ten times. The chain recombines TRBV6-6 with TRBJ2-3; D is ambiguous. Germline V gene sequence: CDR1 MNHNY, CDR2 SVGAGI (reference sequence). The CDR3 runs 17 residues. The V end lost 2 bases, the J end lost 1 base, and 16 bases lay between the germline ends. The CDR3 is CASSYPTDSLRTDTQYF. As DNA, the CDR3 is TGTGCCAGCAGTTACCCGACGGATTCACTACGCACAGATACGCAGTATTTT.

Ten or more counts support this clonotype. The CDR3 DNA reads TGTGCCAGCAGCCCGGGACAGATGAACACTGAAGCTTTCTTT. It encodes CASSPGQMNTEAFF. The chain carries TRBV5-5 and TRBJ1-1; 7 bases fit TRBD1. With V trimmed by 4 bases and J by 0 bases, 3 bases remained unmatched. Germline V gene data show CDR1 as SGHKS and CDR2 as YYEKEE (reference sequence). The CDR3 covers 14 residues.

This clonotype was detected many times. The rearrangement joins TRBV29-1 to TRBJ1-4, with D possibly matching TRBD1 (5 bases). V lost 7 bases and J 4 bases, leaving 13 bases between the germline ends. The CDR3 contains 13 residues. Germline V gene lookup returns CDR1 SQVTM and CDR2 ANQGSEA. For the CDR3, the DNA is TGCAGCGGGCAAAGGGGAAATAATGAAAAACTGTTTTTT. Encoded protein: CSGQRGNNEKLFF.

With regard to this clonotype: Mismatch with germline at one junction end may stem from a read error. The V and J genes are TRBV12-3 or TRBV12-4 and TRBJ1-5; tentatively, D is TRBD1 (5 bases). CDR3 length: 16 residues. The CDR3 bases are TGTGCCAGCAGTTTAGGTAGGGGAATTAGCAATCAGCCCCAGAATTTT. Protein sequence: CASSLGRGISNQPQNF.

In this sample, this clonotype turned up many times. The V gene is TRBV12-3 or TRBV12-4, the J gene TRBJ2-7; D is unclear. CDR3 length: 12 residues. V lost 1 base, J lost 3 bases, and 4 bases lay in between. CDR3 DNA: TGTGCCAGCAGTTTAGGCCGCTACGAGCAGTACTTC. This gives the protein CASSLGRYEQYF.

In this sample, this clonotype turned up many times. This rearrangement joins TRBV15 to TRBJ2-2; tentatively, D is TRBD1 or TRBD2 (6 bases each). The CDR3 contains 14 residues. The germline V and J ends were trimmed by 1 base and 4 bases, with 7 bases remaining between them. Germline assignment: CDR1 LNHNV and CDR2 YYDKDF (reference sequence). The CDR3 DNA follows: TGTGCCACCAGCAGAGGGGGGGCCACCGGGGAGCTGTTTTTT. As protein: CATSRGGATGELFF.